This is a list of T cell receptor beta chains from one sample in a study of tumor-infiltrating lymphocytes in primary liver carcinoma. MiXCR was run by TCRdb on the multiplex PCR reads, yielding one entry per CDR3 protein. Of approximately 99,000 distinct CDR3 sequences listed, 55% to 75% are singletons. Sample: liver tumor tissue from sampling region 5. These receptors came from a woman aged 60-75 years with primary liver carcinoma and hepatitis B virus infection. Both conserved end residues are part of each CDR3. The order of the fields is D gene, clone size, V gene, J gene, CDR3 DNA, CDR3 protein. The D gene is left open where the match is weak. The listing skips clone size in some rows; elsewhere it reads once, few, many or a size class.

NA	NA	TRBV12-3/TRBV12-4	TRBJ2-6	TGTGCCAGCAGTTTAGCCGATCTCGGGATGGCTGGGGCCAACGTCCTGACTTTC	CASSLADLGMAGANVLTF
NA	few	TRBV11-2	TRBJ2-5	TGTACCAGTAGCTTAACCCCGGAGGGGGAGACCCAGTACTTC	CTSSLTPEGETQYF
NA	NA	TRBV20-1	TRBJ2-7	TGCAGTGCGCCACAGTTTGGCGAGCAGTACTTC	CSAPQFGEQYF
NA	NA	TRBV11-1	TRBJ2-2	TGTGTCACCAGCTTACAGGTCGGGGAGCTGTTTTTT	CVTSLQVGELFF
NA	NA	TRBV6-6	TRBJ1-5	TGTGCCAGCAACCAAGACCCCCTTCCGCCCCAGCATTTT	CASNQDPLPPQHF
TRBD2	many	TRBV7-2	TRBJ2-5	TGTGCCAGCGGCCCGGGACTAGCGGGAGACGGAGAGACCCAGTACTTC	CASGPGLAGDGETQYF
TRBD1	many	TRBV12-3/TRBV12-4	TRBJ2-1	TGTGCCAGCAGTCCCCAGGGGGCTTTGGGGAATGAGCAGTTCTTC	CASSPQGALGNEQFF
TRBD2	few	TRBV19	TRBJ2-1	TGTGCCAGTAGTATGGGTCTAGCGGAGTACAATGAGCAGTTCTTC	CASSMGLAEYNEQFF
NA	NA	TRBV14	TRBJ1-1	TGTGCCGGCAGCCAAGTACGGGCGACTGAAGCTTTCTTT	CAGSQVRATEAFF
TRBD1	many	TRBV5-1	TRBJ2-3	TGCGCCAGCAGCTTGGGGCAGACAGGGGATACGCAGTATTTT	CASSLGQTGDTQYF
TRBD1	many	TRBV12-3/TRBV12-4	TRBJ1-1	TGTGCCAGCAGTCGACAGGGGGCCCTCCTTATGAACACTGAAGCTTTCTTT	CASSRQGALLMNTEAFF
TRBD2	NA	TRBV5-1	TRBJ2-1	TGCGCCAGCAGCCTATGCGGGAGCCGGGATGAGCAGTTCTTC	CASSLCGSRDEQFF
NA	many	TRBV12-5	TRBJ1-1	TGTGCTAGTGGTTCCGGGAATATGAACACTGAAGCTTTCTTT	CASGSGNMNTEAFF
NA	NA	TRBV28	TRBJ1-4	TGTGCCAGCACTTTATACAGTGGTGATGAAAAACTGTTTTTT	CASTLYSGDEKLFF
NA	many	TRBV28	TRBJ2-7	TGTGCCAGCAGTTCGCTGTACGAGCAGTACTTC	CASSSLYEQYF
NA	NA	TRBV2	TRBJ1-1	TGTGCCAGCAGGCCACAGTGGAACACTGAAGCTTTCTTT	CASRPQWNTEAFF
NA	NA	TRBV6-1	TRBJ1-1	TGTACCAGCGGTCCCCTCGGAGGTGAAGCTTTCTTT	CTSGPLGGEAFF
NA	NA	TRBV29-1	TRBJ2-1	TGCAGCGTTCCCGCGCTGGGTGCTCGGGAGAACAGAAAATCCTACAATGAGCAGTTCTTC	CSVPALGARENRKSYNEQFF
TRBD1	many	TRBV6-1	TRBJ1-1	TGTGCCAGCAGTGAAGCTGACAGGGTGAGCACTGAAGCTTTCTTT	CASSEADRVSTEAFF
NA	NA	TRBV4-1	TRBJ2-2	TGCGCCAGCAGCCAAGATCGGGGCAGGAGGGCAGGGGAGCTGTTTTTT	CASSQDRGRRAGELFF
NA	NA	TRBV29-1	TRBJ1-1	TGCAACGTTAGCCCAAGTATCAGTGAAGCTGTCTTT	CNVSPSISEAVF
NA	NA	TRBV11-2	TRBJ2-3	TGTGCCAGCAGCTTCGGGGGACTGACGTACACGTCAGGTACGCAGTATTTT	CASSFGGLTYTSGTQYF
NA	NA	TRBV6-5	TRBJ1-2	TGTGCCGTTTCTACAGGGCGACACTATGACTACATCTTC	CAVSTGRHYDYIF
TRBD2	NA	TRBV28	TRBJ2-3	TGTGCCAGCAGTTTTTCGGGACTAGCCCGCACAGATACGCAGTATTTT	CASSFSGLARTDTQYF
NA	many	TRBV29-1	TRBJ2-7	TGCAGCGTTGTGAGGGGGACCAATTCCTACGAGCAGTACTTC	CSVVRGTNSYEQYF
NA	many	TRBV5-1	TRBJ1-1	TGCGCCAGCGACTGGGGGGATCTGAACACTGAAGCTTTCTTT	CASDWGDLNTEAFF
NA	many	TRBV29-1	TRBJ2-5	TGCAGCGCACCTCTTCTTGGTAGAGAGACCCAGTACTTC	CSAPLLGRETQYF
NA	few	TRBV5-1	TRBJ1-1	TGCGCCAGCCAACAGGGCATAAACACTGAAGCTTTCTTT	CASQQGINTEAFF
NA	NA	TRBV28	TRBJ1-2	TGTGCCAGCAGTACTCCGGGGGGTTGGGGCTACATCTTC	CASSTPGGWGYIF
TRBD1	many	TRBV6-6	TRBJ1-2	TGTGCCAGCACGATAGGGACAGATAATAACTATGGCTACACCTTC	CASTIGTDNNYGYTF
TRBD2	many	TRBV6-6	TRBJ2-4	TGTGCCAGCAAAAAAGGACTAGCGGGAGCCAAAAACATTCAGTACTTC	CASKKGLAGAKNIQYF
TRBD2	many	TRBV10-3	TRBJ2-1	TGTGCCATCAGTGAGTCAATGAAGGGACTAGCGAATGAGCAGTTCTTC	CAISESMKGLANEQFF
NA	NA	TRBV6-2/TRBV6-3	TRBJ2-3	TGTGCCAGCACAACTCTAGCGTGCACAGATATGCAGTATTTT	CASTTLACTDMQYF
TRBD1	many	TRBV12-3/TRBV12-4	TRBJ2-7	TGTGCCAGCAACAAGGACAGGGGCTCTCGCGAGCAGTACTTC	CASNKDRGSREQYF
NA	many	TRBV6-1	TRBJ2-3	TGTGCCAGCAGTTCTAGCGAGACAGATACGCAGTATTTT	CASSSSETDTQYF
NA	NA	TRBV11-2	TRBJ2-1	TGTGCCAGCAGCCAGAGGAACGTTCGCAGTGAGCAGTTCTTC	CASSQRNVRSEQFF
TRBD2	many	TRBV5-1	TRBJ2-3	TGCGCCAGCAGGCCGGGACTAGCGGCCACAGATACGCAGTATTTT	CASRPGLAATDTQYF
TRBD1	NA	TRBV7-9	TRBJ2-1	TGTGCCAGCAGCTTATGTGACAGGGGCGATGAGCTGTTCTTC	CASSLCDRGDELFF
NA	once	TRBV30	TRBJ1-2	TGTGTCTGGAGTGTAGTACGGGGTGGCTACACCTTC	CVWSVVRGGYTF
TRBD2	NA	TRBV12-5	TRBJ2-3	TGTGCCAGTGGCCTCGGGACTAGCGGGAGCACAGGTACGCAGTATTTT	CASGLGTSGSTGTQYF
NA	NA	TRBV4-1	TRBJ1-1	TGCGCCAGCAGCCAGGGATTCTGGGGCTCCTCTTTTAGCGGCGAAGCTTTCTTT	CASSQGFWGSSFSGEAFF
TRBD1	few	TRBV12-3/TRBV12-4	TRBJ2-3	TGTACCAGCAGTATCAGACAGGGTGGCACAAATACGCAGTATTTT	CTSSIRQGGTNTQYF
TRBD2	NA	TRBV6-4	TRBJ2-3	TGTGCCAGCAGTGACAGAACAGCGGGAGAGGCAGATATGCAGTACTTT	CASSDRTAGEADMQYF
NA	NA	TRBV12-3/TRBV12-4	TRBJ2-7	TGTGCCATCAGCCGAACAGAGTCTTACGAGCAGTACTTC	CAISRTESYEQYF
NA	many	TRBV28	TRBJ1-2	TGTGCCAGCAGTTCCCCCGCGGAGGCCGCCTACTATGGCTACACCTTC	CASSSPAEAAYYGYTF